These T cell receptor beta chains were read from a single sample in a study of shared clonotypes between healthy human individuals. Here immunoSEQ multiplex PCR was the method, and the copy in TCRdb shows in-frame clones only, minus some. Among about 2.1 million clones listed, just under 95% were seen once. Material for sequencing was naive CD8+ T cells from PBMCs. These receptor sequences come from a man younger than 30 in good health. Some clones in this sample may be carry-over from other donors' samples. Both conserved end residues are part of each CDR3. The D gene is left open where the match is weak.

d_gene,v_gene,j_gene,CDR3nt,CDR3aa
-,TRBV4-1,TRBJ1-3,TGCGCCAGCAGTCTATTAAGGAGGGAGGCTCCTGGAAACACCATATATTTT,CASSLLRREAPGNTIYF
-,TRBV21-1,TRBJ1-2,TGTGCCAGCAGCACGCCGGGTAACAGGCAAGCTAACTATGGCTACACCTTC,CASSTPGNRQANYGYTF
-,TRBV9,TRBJ2-4,TGTGCCAGCAGCGTATATGAGGGATGGGCCAAAAACATTCAGTACTTC,CASSVYEGWAKNIQYF
TRBD2,TRBV4-2,TRBJ2-3,TGTGCCACCTCCAGCGGGAGGGTTAAAGATACGCAGTATTTT,CATSSGRVKDTQYF
-,TRBV11-2,TRBJ2-7,TGTGCCAGCAGCTTCGGGACGCTTTCCTACGAGCAGTACTTC,CASSFGTLSYEQYF
-,TRBV7-9,TRBJ1-1,TGTGCCAGCAGCTTAGCGCTTGAGGGGCCCTACACTGAAGCTTTCTTT,CASSLALEGPYTEAFF
TRBD1,TRBV19,TRBJ1-1,TGTGCCTGTCAGAATCGACAGGGGGCGAACACTGAAGCTTTCTTT,CACQNRQGANTEAFF
-,TRBV6-5,TRBJ2-2,TGTGCCAGCAAACTGTCGAACACCGGGGAGCTGTTTTTT,CASKLSNTGELFF
TRBD1,TRBV2,TRBJ2-3,TGTGCCAGCAGGCAGGGGGCCAGATTCACAGATACGCAGTATTTT,CASRQGARFTDTQYF
-,TRBV5-1,TRBJ2-1,TGCGCCAGCAGCTTGGGGACAGACAATGAGCAGTTCTTC,CASSLGTDNEQFF
-,TRBV9,TRBJ2-7,TGTGCCAGCAGCGCCCGGGACACCTCAATTCACTCCTACGAGCAGTACTTC,CASSARDTSIHSYEQYF
TRBD1,TRBV5-1,TRBJ1-1,TGCGCCAGCAGCTTGGTAGTTCAGGGGGCGACTGAAGCTTTCTTT,CASSLVVQGATEAFF
-,TRBV2,TRBJ2-3,TGTGCCAGCAGTGAAGGTCGGGCTGCAGATACGCAGTATTTT,CASSEGRAADTQYF
TRBD2,TRBV7-8,TRBJ2-1,TGTGCCAGCAGCTCCATAGCGGGAGTGGGGGATGAGCAGTTCTTC,CASSSIAGVGDEQFF
TRBD1,TRBV9,TRBJ2-1,TGTGCCAGCAGCGTAGCCCGGGACAGGAATGAGCAGTTCTTC,CASSVARDRNEQFF
-,TRBV5-1,TRBJ2-6,TGCGCCAGCAGCTTCGGGCCCCCAAACCCCCCTGGGGCCAACGTCCTGACTTTC,CASSFGPPNPPGANVLTF
-,TRBV5-1,TRBJ1-1,TGCGCCAGCAGCAGGAACAGGGAGGTGAACACTGAAGCTTTCTTT,CASSRNREVNTEAFF
TRBD2,TRBV30,TRBJ2-1,TGTGCCTGCAGCGGGGGGGACCCGGCCCACAATGAGCAGTTCTTC,CACSGGDPAHNEQFF
-,TRBV30,TRBJ1-6,TGTGCCTGGGAGGGGAGGTATAATTCACCCCTCCACTTT,CAWEGRYNSPLHF
-,TRBV10-2,TRBJ2-7,TGCGCCAGCAGTGCCCAACCCTACTACGAGCAGTACTTC,CASSAQPYYEQYF
-,TRBV2,TRBJ2-1,TGTGCCAGCAACCCGGGAGCTTCCTACAATGAGCAGTTCTTC,CASNPGASYNEQFF
TRBD1,TRBV10-1,TRBJ2-1,TGCGCCAGCCGGACAGGGAACCAATACAATGAGCAGTTCTTC,CASRTGNQYNEQFF
TRBD2,TRBV4-3,TRBJ2-1,TGCGCCAGCAGCCAACGAGCTATTTGGCGGGAGGGCCGTTATGAGCAGTTCTTC,CASSQRAIWREGRYEQFF
TRBD1,TRBV9,TRBJ1-1,TGTGCCAGCAGCGTAGAAAAGGGGGCGAACACTGAAGCTTTCTTT,CASSVEKGANTEAFF